These T cell receptor beta chains were read from a single sample in a study of radiotherapy plus CTLA-4 blockade in lung cancer. Libraries were prepared by immunoSEQ multiplex PCR; TCRdb keeps only in-frame clonotypes and omits some of them. The sample records roughly 75,000 clones, 78% being singletons. Source: peripheral blood, taken from a patient treated with radiotherapy plus ipilimumab. These receptors were collected from a human donor with non-small cell lung cancer whose response to radiotherapy plus ipilimumab could not be evaluated. Some clones in this sample may be carry-over from other donors' samples. The CDR3 runs from the conserved cysteine through the conserved F or W. Each record gives: D gene, J gene, V gene, clone size, CDR3 protein, CDR3 DNA. The D gene is left open where the match is weak. Size is stated for part of the rows, as once, few or many counts, or as a class when the clone is expanded.

D: TRBD1; J: TRBJ1-1; V: TRBV9; size: -; CDR3: CASSQGTVNTEAFF; DNA: TGTGCCAGCAGCCAGGGGACAGTGAACACTGAAGCTTTCTTT
D: -; J: TRBJ1-6; V: TRBV2; size: -; CDR3: CASSERGSPLHF; DNA: TGTGCCAGCAGTGAAAGAGGGTCACCCCTCCACTTT
D: TRBD1; J: TRBJ2-7; V: TRBV6-1; size: -; CDR3: CASSDRTGPYEQYF; DNA: TGTGCCAGCAGCGACCGGACAGGCCCCTACGAGCAGTACTTC
D: TRBD1; J: TRBJ2-7; V: TRBV9; size: few; CDR3: CASSVATGGREQYF; DNA: TGTGCCAGCAGCGTAGCGACAGGGGGCCGGGAGCAGTACTTC
D: -; J: TRBJ2-1; V: TRBV9; size: -; CDR3: CASSTLGSSYNEQFF; DNA: TGTGCCAGCAGCACCCTAGGGAGCTCCTACAATGAGCAGTTCTTC
D: -; J: TRBJ2-2; V: TRBV7-7; size: -; CDR3: CASSLGGGAYTGELFF; DNA: TGTGCTAGCAGCTTAGGAGGGGGCGCGTACACCGGGGAGCTGTTTTTT
D: TRBD1; J: TRBJ1-4; V: TRBV5-5; size: -; CDR3: CASSRDRGIEKLFF; DNA: TGTGCCAGCAGCAGGGACAGGGGAATAGAAAAACTGTTTTTT
D: TRBD1; J: TRBJ1-1; V: TRBV7-4; size: few; CDR3: CASSVPPLQGATNTEAFF; DNA: TGTGCCAGCAGCGTCCCCCCATTACAGGGGGCGACGAACACTGAAGCTTTCTTT
D: -; J: TRBJ2-1; V: TRBV6-5; size: -; CDR3: CASSYSPVNEQFF; DNA: TGTGCCAGCAGTTACTCCCCGGTTAATGAGCAGTTCTTC
D: TRBD1; J: TRBJ1-4; V: TRBV27; size: -; CDR3: CASDRAPRGKLFF; DNA: TGTGCCAGCGACAGGGCCCCGCGGGGAAAACTGTTTTTT
D: -; J: TRBJ2-2; V: TRBV6-5; size: -; CDR3: CASSYSGANTGELFF; DNA: TGTGCCAGCAGTTACTCTGGGGCCAACACCGGGGAGCTGTTTTTT
D: TRBD2; J: TRBJ2-5; V: TRBV5-5; size: -; CDR3: CASSPLGGGTTQETQYF; DNA: TGTGCCAGCAGCCCCCTCGGCGGGGGGACTACCCAAGAGACCCAGTACTTC
D: -; J: TRBJ2-6; V: TRBV19; size: few; CDR3: CASNTPGLTGANVLTF; DNA: TGTGCCAGTAATACCCCAGGCCTCACAGGGGCCAACGTCCTGACTTTC
D: -; J: TRBJ2-5; V: TRBV7-9; size: -; CDR3: CASSFNPSGFQETQYF; DNA: TGTGCCAGCAGCTTTAATCCCTCTGGCTTCCAAGAGACCCAGTACTTC
D: -; J: TRBJ1-2; V: TRBV10-3; size: few; CDR3: CAIKGGSNYGYTF; DNA: TGTGCCATCAAAGGAGGCTCTAACTATGGCTACACCTTC
D: -; J: TRBJ2-2; V: TRBV5-4; size: once; CDR3: CASSLGQPNTGELFF; DNA: TGTGCCAGCAGCTTGGGACAGCCGAACACCGGGGAGCTGTTTTTT
D: TRBD1; J: TRBJ1-6; V: TRBV7-8; size: -; CDR3: CASSAGLRGYGNSPLHF; DNA: TGTGCCAGCAGCGCGGGCCTCAGGGGGTACGGTAATTCACCCCTCCACTTT
D: -; J: TRBJ2-1; V: TRBV7-6; size: -; CDR3: CASSFSGAHNEQFF; DNA: TGTGCCAGCAGCTTTTCAGGGGCCCACAATGAGCAGTTCTTC
D: TRBD1; J: TRBJ2-7; V: TRBV6-5; size: few; CDR3: CASSWTGGNEQYF; DNA: TGTGCCAGCAGCTGGACAGGGGGGAACGAGCAGTACTTC
D: TRBD1; J: TRBJ1-2; V: TRBV13; size: -; CDR3: CASSRRDRNVYGYTF; DNA: TGTGCCAGCAGCCGCCGGGACAGGAACGTCTACGGCTACACCTTC
D: -; J: TRBJ2-3; V: TRBV19; size: -; CDR3: CASSPRQASFTDTQYF; DNA: TGTGCCAGTAGCCCTAGACAGGCCTCATTCACAGATACGCAGTATTTT
D: -; J: TRBJ2-7; V: TRBV7-3; size: once; CDR3: CASTYTNYEQYF; DNA: TGTGCCAGCACCTACACTAACTACGAGCAGTACTTC